This is a list of T cell receptor beta chains from one sample in a study of beta chain features in type 1 diabetes. TCRdb keeps only in-frame clones here, not all; method: immunoSEQ multiplex PCR. The sample contains about 620,000 clones, roughly 16% of which appear only once. The sequencing sample was made of naive CD4+ T cells from blood. Receptor source: a man between 18 and 29 years old in good health. CDR3s include the opening cysteine and the closing phenylalanine or tryptophan. The order of the fields is V gene, D gene, J gene, clone size, CDR3 protein, CDR3 DNA. D genes are given only for firm matches. Size values are once, few and many counts, or a class for expanded clones, and some rows have none.

>TRBV2|-|TRBJ2-7|few
CASSEAWRKRGEQYF
TGTGCCAGCAGTGAAGCGTGGAGGAAGAGGGGAGAGCAGTACTTC
>TRBV12-5|TRBD1|TRBJ1-1|-
CASDRSDRGQAFF
TGTGCTAGTGACCGATCGGACAGGGGACAAGCTTTCTTT
>TRBV30|-|TRBJ1-2|few
CAWSDVQIGIYGYTF
TGTGCCTGGAGTGATGTCCAAATTGGAATATATGGCTACACCTTC
>TRBV7-2|TRBD2|TRBJ2-7|-
CASSFKGLAVTYEQYF
TGTGCCAGCAGCTTCAAAGGACTAGCGGTTACCTACGAGCAGTACTTC
>TRBV28|-|TRBJ2-5|few
CASSVGRTQYF
TGTGCCAGCAGTGTGGGTAGGACCCAGTACTTC
>TRBV23-1|-|TRBJ2-3|-
CASSPNQGTSTDTQYF
TGCGCCAGCAGTCCAAATCAAGGGACTAGCACAGATACGCAGTATTTT
>TRBV11-2|-|TRBJ2-1|few
CASSPGPRMGEQFF
TGTGCCAGCAGTCCCGGGCCTAGGATGGGTGAGCAGTTCTTC
>TRBV5-4|TRBD2|TRBJ2-1|few
CASSQEGGAYNEQFF
TGCGCCAGCAGCCAAGAGGGAGGGGCATACAATGAGCAGTTCTTC
>TRBV14|TRBD1|TRBJ2-7|few
CASSPRQGSYEQYF
TGTGCCAGCAGCCCTCGACAGGGTTCCTACGAGCAGTACTTC
>TRBV9|TRBD2|TRBJ2-7|few
CASSVEPSGATEQYF
TGTGCCAGCAGCGTAGAGCCTAGCGGCGCAACCGAGCAGTACTTC
>TRBV19|-|TRBJ1-6|few
CASRTGSSYNSPLHF
TGTGCCAGTAGGACAGGTTCTTCCTATAATTCACCCCTCCACTTT
>TRBV7-3|-|TRBJ2-1|-
CASSLSLRGVYNEQFF
TGTGCCAGCAGCTTAAGCCTACGAGGTGTGTACAATGAGCAGTTCTTC
>TRBV4-3|TRBD1|TRBJ1-2|-
CASSPGGNYGYTF
TGCGCCAGCAGCCCAGGGGGTAACTATGGCTACACCTTC
>TRBV7-3|-|TRBJ1-1|-
CASSLTPYRGEDTEAFF
TGTGCCAGCAGCTTAACACCGTATCGGGGGGAGGACACTGAAGCTTTCTTT
>TRBV4-2|-|TRBJ1-1|-
CASSQDRTGAGNTEAFF
TGTGCCAGCAGCCAAGATCGGACGGGGGCTGGGAACACTGAAGCTTTCTTT
>TRBV4-2|-|TRBJ2-7|few
CASTQEVQGRREQYF
TGTGCCAGCACCCAAGAGGTCCAGGGGAGGAGGGAGCAGTACTTC
>TRBV28|-|TRBJ2-5|-
CASSFGAGGSETQYF
TGTGCCAGCAGTTTTGGGGCAGGTGGGTCGGAGACCCAGTACTTC
>TRBV7-9|-|TRBJ2-5|-
CASSSDEETQYF
TGTGCCAGCAGCTCCGACGAAGAGACCCAGTACTTC
>TRBV27|-|TRBJ2-6|-
CASSFTTISGANVLTF
TGTGCCAGCAGTTTTACGACAATCTCTGGGGCCAACGTCCTGACTTTC
>TRBV28|-|TRBJ1-1|-
CASSLQGPTEAFF
TGTGCCAGCAGCTTACAGGGTCCCACTGAAGCTTTCTTT
>TRBV7-2|-|TRBJ1-6|few
CASSYLDRTNSPLHF
TGTGCCAGCAGCTACCTCGACAGGACTAATTCACCCCTCCACTTT
>TRBV9|-|TRBJ2-2|-
CASSVANWPAGELFF
TGTGCCAGCAGCGTAGCTAACTGGCCCGCCGGGGAGCTGTTTTTT
>TRBV25-1|-|TRBJ2-5|few
CASSEGAEAGVRGTQYF
TGTGCCAGCAGTGAAGGGGCGGAGGCAGGGGTGAGGGGGACCCAGTACTTC
>TRBV13|-|TRBJ1-5|few
CASSSRDGNQPQHF
TGTGCCAGCAGCTCTAGGGATGGCAATCAGCCCCAGCATTTT
>TRBV27|-|TRBJ2-5|few
CASSFRFTTETQYF
TGTGCCAGCAGTTTTCGGTTCACAACAGAGACCCAGTACTTC
>TRBV5-1|-|TRBJ2-2|few
CASSLTTLNTGELFF
TGCGCCAGCAGCTTGACAACTCTGAACACCGGGGAGCTGTTTTTT
>TRBV7-9|-|TRBJ1-3|few
CASSPWGDGSGNTIYF
TGTGCCAGCAGCCCCTGGGGAGACGGGTCTGGAAACACCATATATTTT
>TRBV9|-|TRBJ1-2|few
CASSADLGYGYTF
TGTGCCAGCAGCGCGGACTTGGGGTATGGCTACACCTTC
>TRBV15|-|TRBJ1-4|-
CATSRDRFSLFF
TGTGCCACCAGCAGAGACAGGTTTAGTCTGTTTTTT
>TRBV5-6|-|TRBJ1-5|few
CASSLEGTQNQPQHF
TGTGCCAGCAGCTTGGAGGGGACACAAAATCAGCCCCAGCATTTT
>TRBV9|-|TRBJ2-7|few
CASSVGILNPYEQYF
TGTGCCAGCAGCGTAGGAATCCTCAACCCCTACGAGCAGTACTTC
>TRBV11-2|-|TRBJ2-7|-
CASSSQRGGDEQYF
TGTGCCAGCAGCTCCCAGAGAGGGGGAGACGAGCAGTACTTC
>TRBV5-1|-|TRBJ2-7|-
CASSLGGGPYEQYF
TGCGCCAGCAGCTTGGGGGGCGGACCCTACGAGCAGTACTTC
>TRBV29-1|TRBD1|TRBJ2-6|-
CSVSGTGTTSGANVLTF
TGCAGCGTCTCCGGGACAGGCACAACCTCTGGGGCCAACGTCCTGACTTTC
>TRBV2|TRBD1|TRBJ1-2|-
CASSASGTGASYTF
TGTGCCAGCAGTGCGTCCGGGACAGGGGCGAGCTACACCTTC
>TRBV19|-|TRBJ2-1|few
CASSIPGVNEQFF
TGTGCCAGTAGTATCCCCGGGGTAAATGAGCAGTTCTTC
>TRBV5-1|-|TRBJ2-5|few
CASSLGVQGTQETQYF
TGCGCCAGCAGCTTGGGGGTTCAGGGGACCCAAGAGACCCAGTACTTC
>TRBV5-1|-|TRBJ2-3|-
CASSLGHRASFDTQYF
TGCGCCAGCAGCTTGGGACACAGGGCGTCGTTTGATACGCAGTATTTT
>TRBV7-8|-|TRBJ1-2|-
CASNLGDPAYGYTF
TGTGCCAGCAACTTGGGGGATCCTGCCTATGGCTACACCTTC
>TRBV25-1|-|TRBJ2-1|-
CASSERGAGNNEQFF
TGTGCCAGCAGTGAAAGAGGGGCAGGGAATAATGAGCAGTTCTTC
>TRBV2|-|TRBJ1-6|-
CASSEARATRGSPLHF
TGTGCCAGCAGTGAAGCGCGGGCCACCCGGGGCTCACCCCTCCACTTT
>TRBV6-4|-|TRBJ1-5|few
CASSDPRQYSNQPQHF
TGTGCCAGCAGTGACCCGAGGCAGTATAGCAATCAGCCCCAGCATTTT
>TRBV5-1|TRBD1|TRBJ1-1|few
CASSLPTGATRPRTEAFF
TGCGCCAGCAGCTTGCCTACAGGGGCAACCCGACCTAGGACTGAAGCTTTCTTT